A selection of T cell receptor beta chains follows, all from one sample in a study of T cell responses to AZD1222 COVID-19 vaccine. Only in-frame clones appear in the TCRdb table, and some are missing; sequencing was by immunoSEQ multiplex PCR. The repertoire holds tens of thousands of clones, with around 80% as singletons. Specimen: peripheral blood, collected 28 days after the second AZD1222 dose. All receptors come from an adult who received the AZD1222 COVID-19 vaccine. Each CDR3 is given with its conserved first and last residue. D genes are given only for firm matches. Only part of the rows carry a size: once, few, many, or a class if the clone is expanded.

TRBV6-1,.,TRBJ1-1,.,CASSEDRSTEAFF,TGTGCCAGCAGTGAAGATCGAAGCACTGAAGCTTTCTTT
TRBV19,.,TRBJ1-2,.,CASTERGGLWGYTF,TGTGCCAGTACCGAAAGGGGCGGCCTCTGGGGCTACACCTTC
TRBV7-2,.,TRBJ1-1,.,CASSLHRNTEAFF,TGTGCCAGCAGCTTACACCGGAACACTGAAGCTTTCTTT
TRBV29-1,.,TRBJ1-2,.,CSVDYQGRGYTF,TGCAGCGTTGATTACCAGGGAAGGGGCTACACCTTC
TRBV5-1,TRBD2,TRBJ2-5,once,CASSLAGGAGETQYF,TGCGCCAGCAGCTTGGCCGGGGGGGCCGGGGAGACCCAGTACTTC
TRBV7-6,.,TRBJ1-3,few,CASSPSMTGNTIYF,TGTGCCAGCAGCCCCTCAATGACTGGAAACACCATATATTTT
TRBV5-4,.,TRBJ1-5,large,CASSFGAGTNQPQHF,TGTGCCAGCAGCTTCGGCGCGGGTACTAATCAGCCCCAGCATTTT
TRBV19,.,TRBJ1-2,.,CASSIPSGQVQGSGYTF,TGTGCCAGTAGTATCCCCTCCGGTCAAGTACAGGGCTCTGGCTACACCTTC
TRBV6-5,TRBD1,TRBJ1-2,once,CASSYSRLRGLYGYTF,TGTGCCAGCAGTTACTCTAGACTCAGGGGGCTTTATGGCTACACCTTC
TRBV12-5,.,TRBJ2-1,.,CASGLGQGGPYNEQFF,TGTGCTAGTGGTTTGGGACAGGGAGGTCCCTACAATGAGCAGTTCTTC
TRBV27,.,TRBJ2-1,.,CASSLGGRRAPYNEQFF,TGTGCCAGCAGTTTAGGGGGAAGGAGGGCCCCCTACAATGAGCAGTTCTTC
TRBV7-2,.,TRBJ2-1,.,CASSSRTLIYEQFF,TGTGCCAGCAGCTCCCGGACCTTAATTTATGAGCAGTTCTTC